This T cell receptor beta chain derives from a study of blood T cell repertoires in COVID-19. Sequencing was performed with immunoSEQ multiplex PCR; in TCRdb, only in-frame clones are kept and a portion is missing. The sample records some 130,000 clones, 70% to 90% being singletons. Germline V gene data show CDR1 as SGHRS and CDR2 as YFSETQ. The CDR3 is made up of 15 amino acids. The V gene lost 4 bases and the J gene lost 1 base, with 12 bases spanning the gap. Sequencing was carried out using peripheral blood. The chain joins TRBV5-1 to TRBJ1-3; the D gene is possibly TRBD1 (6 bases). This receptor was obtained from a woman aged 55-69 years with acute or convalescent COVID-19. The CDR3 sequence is CASSPSGQSGNTIYF. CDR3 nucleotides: TGCGCCAGCAGCCCCTCCGGACAGTCTGGAAACACCATATATTTT.